This TCR beta chain comes out of a study of blood T cell repertoires in COVID-19 (dated by TCRdb to 2020 to 2021). In terms of the full investigation: Collaborator samples came from the United States, Italy and Spain and covered acute and convalescent phases of COVID-19. The material from the prospective study consisted of cDNA or gDNA derived from T cells, B-cell-depleted T cells, or PBMCs. Subjects who had been exposed to COVID-19, were actively infected with it, or had recovered from it provided the deeply sampled blood TCRbeta repertoires that made up the dataset. The repertoires were released in a freely available public database intended as a resource for research on the immune response to SARS-CoV-2. The samples were drawn from two sources: the first 160 participants of the ongoing ImmuneRACE study, and about 1,300 subjects contributed by 6 global collaborators. Sample metadata almost always included a de-identified subject ID, COVID-19 status, age in years and sex. Where available, HLA class I and class II types were obtained from metadata supplied by the sample provider rather than from assay-based typing.

TCRbeta CDR3 regions were amplified from genomic DNA using the immunoSEQ Assay, a bias-controlled multiplex PCR. Regarding the original processing steps: The number of nucleated cells in each sample was estimated from the amplification of reference gene primers within the assay. To quantify the absolute abundance of each unique TCRbeta CDR3 rearrangement, sequence reads were collapsed and filtered. For each sample, productive Simpson clonality was calculated by taking the square root of Simpson's diversity index across productive rearrangements. TCRdb provides this immuneACCESS table in a form limited to in-frame rearrangements. Some clones are lacking; in checked studies, under half of them reflect an unresolved V gene, and why the rest are absent is not known. The DNA was the basis for D and trimming; V, J and clone size are from that table. The sample contains fewer than 350,000 clones, 81% of them found a single time. The top ten clonotypes cover just under 3% of the sample.

From the germline V gene, CDR1 is SGHTA and CDR2 is FQGNSA. The junction carries 11 bases between V and J, which are trimmed by 5 bases and 7 bases respectively. Counted from cysteine to phenylalanine, this CDR3 has 12 amino acids. Only CDR3 DNA is held: 36 bases, read in frame from base 1. Beyond this particular receptor, the publication reports: Clinical and demographic metadata were provided uncurated, with the amount varying by source and participant.

Each collaborating institution followed its own protocols to collect whole blood in K2EDTA tubes. For TCRbeta analysis, collaborator samples were shipped as frozen whole blood, as isolated PBMCs, or as DNA extracted from either sample type. About this clone: The antigen this receptor binds is unknown. The sample holds no much larger clone one base away, and base qualities are not on file.

The TCR sequence derives from a woman aged 60 to 75 with active or convalescent COVID-19. Recombination joined TRBV7-2 with TRBJ2-5, with the identity of the D gene unclear. The material sequenced was peripheral blood. The nucleotide sequence is given as TGTGCCAGCAGCCGCCCCCCGGGGACCCAGTACTTC. It translates as CASSRPPGTQYF.